A single sample gave rise to the 2 T cell receptor beta chains below, sequenced in a study of T-cell reconstitution after alpha-beta-depleted transplantation in children. Molecular barcoding with unique molecular identifiers was used for the TCRbeta library. Each CDR3 protein is one row after TCRdb ran MiXCR on the PCR reads. The data hold about 500,000 distinct CDR3 sequences, with 32% observed a single time. Sequences were derived from PBMCs from the stem cell graft donor, sampled from the stem cell graft. The source of these receptors is a human donor who donated a stem cell graft to a child with aplastic anemia.

This rearrangement joins TRBV7-9 to TRBJ2-7; unclear D gene. Germline CDR1 reads SEHNR; CDR2 reads FQNEAQ (reference sequence). This CDR3 is built from 13 residues. V was cut by 9 bases and J by 0 bases, with 12 bases left in between. CDR3: CARGLGLSYEQYV. CDR3 sequence (DNA): TGTGCCAGGGGCCTCGGGCTCTCCTACGAGCAGTACGTC.

This rearrangement joins TRBV30 to TRBJ2-7, with D perhaps TRBD1 or TRBD2 (6 bases each). In germline, CDR1 is GTSNPN, CDR2 SVGIG (reference sequence). V was trimmed by 4 bases and J by 7 bases, leaving 20 bases between them. The CDR3 contains 14 residues. For the CDR3, the DNA is TGTGCCTGGACCCGGAGGGGGAGTAGGTGGGAGCAGTACTTC. This encodes CAWTRRGSRWEQYF.